This passage covers 3 T cell receptor beta chains from one sample sequenced in a study of cytomegalovirus exposure and HLA in healthy donors. The primer mix had 60 Vbeta and 13 Jbeta primers. Here immunoSEQ multiplex PCR was the method, and the copy in TCRdb shows in-frame clones only, minus some. The sample includes some 170,000 clones, about two thirds of them seen just once. Material for sequencing was PBMCs. The origin of the receptors is a woman in her 30s in good health and CMV-seronegative.

The J gene is TRBJ2-1, the V gene TRBV7-6; D unclear. The V end lost 0 bases, the J end lost 6 bases, and 12 bases lay between the germline ends. There are 15 residues in the CDR3. Germline-derived CDR1 and CDR2 are SGHVS and FNYEAQ. CDR3 loop: CASSLARSAVNEQFF. In nucleotides, the CDR3 is TGTGCCAGCAGCTTAGCGAGGTCAGCCGTCAATGAGCAGTTCTTC.

The J gene is TRBJ2-5, the V gene TRBV9, with 12 bases aligning to TRBD2. Germline V lookup: CDR1 SGDLS, CDR2 YYNGEE. The CDR3 contains 18 residues. V dropped 1 base and J dropped 2; count of bases not matched to a gene: 9. CDR3 bases: TGTGCCAGCAGCGTAAGGCCTAGCGGGGGGGCTGGTCAAGAGACCCAGTACTTC. This encodes CASSVRPSGGAGQETQYF.

This clone has a single count. The chain couples TRBV18 to TRBJ2-5, with TRBD2 matching over 11 bases. Trimming at V came to 3 bases and at J to 7 bases, leaving 1 base not matched to a gene. This CDR3 region has 13 residues. Germline V gene data show CDR1 as KGHSH and CDR2 as LQKENI. In DNA form, the CDR3 reads TGTGCCAGCTCACCCGGGACTAGCGGGACCCAGTACTTC. Its protein product is CASSPGTSGTQYF.